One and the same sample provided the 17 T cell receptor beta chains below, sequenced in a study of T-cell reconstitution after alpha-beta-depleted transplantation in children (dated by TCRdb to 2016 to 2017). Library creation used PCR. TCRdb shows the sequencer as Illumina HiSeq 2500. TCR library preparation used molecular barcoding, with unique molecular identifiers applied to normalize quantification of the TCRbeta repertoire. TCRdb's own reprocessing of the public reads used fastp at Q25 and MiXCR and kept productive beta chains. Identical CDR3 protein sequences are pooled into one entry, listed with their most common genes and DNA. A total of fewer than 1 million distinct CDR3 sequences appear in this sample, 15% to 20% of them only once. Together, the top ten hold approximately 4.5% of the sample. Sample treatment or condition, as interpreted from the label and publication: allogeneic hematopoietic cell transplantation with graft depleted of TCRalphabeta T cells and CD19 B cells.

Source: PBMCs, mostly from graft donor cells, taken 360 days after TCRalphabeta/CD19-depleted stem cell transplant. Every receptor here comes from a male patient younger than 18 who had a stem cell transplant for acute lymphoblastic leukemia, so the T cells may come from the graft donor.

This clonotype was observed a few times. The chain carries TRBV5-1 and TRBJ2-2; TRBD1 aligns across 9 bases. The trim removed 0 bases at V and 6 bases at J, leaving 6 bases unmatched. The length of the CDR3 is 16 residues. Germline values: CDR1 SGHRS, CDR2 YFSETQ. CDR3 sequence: CASSLVVDRGAGELFF. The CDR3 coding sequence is TGCGCCAGCAGCTTGGTTGTGGACAGGGGTGCCGGGGAGCTGTTTTTT.

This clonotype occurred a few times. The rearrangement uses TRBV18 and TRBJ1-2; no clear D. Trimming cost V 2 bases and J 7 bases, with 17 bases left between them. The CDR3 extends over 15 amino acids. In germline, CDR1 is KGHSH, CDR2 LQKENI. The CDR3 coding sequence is TGTGCCAGCTCACCATTCGTGGATACGGGCCGTGGCTACACCTTC. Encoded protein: CASSPFVDTGRGYTF.

CDR3 amino acids: CASSLAVVGSEQFF. The CDR3 nucleotides are TGTGCCAGCAGCTTAGCGGTGGTCGGGAGTGAGCAGTTCTTC. The chain carries TRBV7-9 and TRBJ2-1; maybe TRBD2 (6 bases). CDR1 is SEHNR and CDR2 is FQNEAQ in the germline V gene (reference sequence). The CDR3 length is 14 residues. The V gene lost 0 bases and the J gene lost 9 bases, with 12 bases spanning the gap. The whole variable domain, remainder taken from reference TRBV7-9 and TRBJ2-1, is DTGVSQNPRHKITKRGQNVTFRCDPISEHNRLYWYRQTLGQGPEFLTYFQNEAQLEKSRLLSDRFSAERPKGSFSTLEIQRTEQGDSAMYLCASSLAVVGSEQFFGPGTRLTVL.

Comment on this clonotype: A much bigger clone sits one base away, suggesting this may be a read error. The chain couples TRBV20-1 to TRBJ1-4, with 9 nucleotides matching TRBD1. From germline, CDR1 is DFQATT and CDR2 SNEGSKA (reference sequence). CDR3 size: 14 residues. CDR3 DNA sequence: TGCAGTGCTGCCCCGGGACAGGGAAATGAAAAACCGTTTTTT. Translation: CSAAPGQGNEKPFF.

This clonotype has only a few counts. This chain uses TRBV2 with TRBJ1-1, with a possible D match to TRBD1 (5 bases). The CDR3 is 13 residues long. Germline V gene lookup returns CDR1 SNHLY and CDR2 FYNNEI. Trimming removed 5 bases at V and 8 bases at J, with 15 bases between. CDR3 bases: TGTGCCAGCAGTAAAGGGACGGAGGAAGAAGCTTTCTTT. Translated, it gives CASSKGTEEEAFF.

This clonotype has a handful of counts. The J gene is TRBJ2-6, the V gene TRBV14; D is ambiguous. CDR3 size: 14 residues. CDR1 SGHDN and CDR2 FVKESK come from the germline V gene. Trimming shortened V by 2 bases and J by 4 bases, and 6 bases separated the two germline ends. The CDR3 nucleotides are TGTGCCAGCAGCCAACAACCAGGGGCCAACGTCCTGACTTTC. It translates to CASSQQPGANVLTF.

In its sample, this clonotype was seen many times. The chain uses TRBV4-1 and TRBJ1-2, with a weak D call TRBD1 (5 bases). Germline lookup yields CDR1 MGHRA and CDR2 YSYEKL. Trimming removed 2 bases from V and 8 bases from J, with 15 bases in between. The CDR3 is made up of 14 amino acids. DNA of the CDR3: TGCGCCAGCAGCCAATTTCCCAGGGATGGAGGCTACACCTTC. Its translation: CASSQFPRDGGYTF.

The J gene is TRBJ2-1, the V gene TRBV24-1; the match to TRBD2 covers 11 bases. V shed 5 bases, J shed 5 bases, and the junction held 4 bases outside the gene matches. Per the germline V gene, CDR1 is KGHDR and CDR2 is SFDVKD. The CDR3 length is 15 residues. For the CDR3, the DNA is TGTGCCACCAGTGCCGGGACTAGCGGAAACAATGAGCAGTTCTTC. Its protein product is CATSAGTSGNNEQFF.

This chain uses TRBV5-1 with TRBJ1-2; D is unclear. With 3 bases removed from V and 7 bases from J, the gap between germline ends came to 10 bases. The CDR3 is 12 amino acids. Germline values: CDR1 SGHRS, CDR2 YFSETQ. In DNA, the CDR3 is TGCGCCAGCAGCTCTACCGGGCGTGGCTACACCTTC. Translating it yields CASSSTGRGYTF.

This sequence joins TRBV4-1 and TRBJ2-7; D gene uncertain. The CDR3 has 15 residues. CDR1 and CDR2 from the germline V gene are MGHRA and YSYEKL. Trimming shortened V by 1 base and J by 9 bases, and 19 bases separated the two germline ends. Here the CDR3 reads CASSQGRWEGRGQYF. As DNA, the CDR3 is TGCGCCAGCAGCCAAGGACGTTGGGAAGGCCGCGGGCAGTACTTC.

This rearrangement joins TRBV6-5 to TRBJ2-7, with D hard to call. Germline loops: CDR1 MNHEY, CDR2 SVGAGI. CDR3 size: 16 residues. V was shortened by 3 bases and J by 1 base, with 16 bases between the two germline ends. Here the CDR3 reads CASSYKGVPSSYEQYF. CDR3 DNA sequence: TGTGCCAGCAGTTATAAAGGCGTTCCTTCATCCTACGAGCAGTACTTC.

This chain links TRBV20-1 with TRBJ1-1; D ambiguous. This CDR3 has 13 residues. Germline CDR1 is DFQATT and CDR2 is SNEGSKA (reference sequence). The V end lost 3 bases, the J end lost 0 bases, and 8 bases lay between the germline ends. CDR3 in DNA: TGCAGTGCTAGTCTCGAGGTGAACACTGAAGCTTTCTTT. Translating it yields CSASLEVNTEAFF.

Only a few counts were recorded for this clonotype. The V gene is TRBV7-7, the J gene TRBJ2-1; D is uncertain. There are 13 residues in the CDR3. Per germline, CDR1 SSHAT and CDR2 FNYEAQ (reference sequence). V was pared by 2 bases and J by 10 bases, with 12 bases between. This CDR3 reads CASSLTLQVEQFF. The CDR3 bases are TGTGCCAGCAGCTTAACGTTGCAAGTAGAGCAGTTCTTC.

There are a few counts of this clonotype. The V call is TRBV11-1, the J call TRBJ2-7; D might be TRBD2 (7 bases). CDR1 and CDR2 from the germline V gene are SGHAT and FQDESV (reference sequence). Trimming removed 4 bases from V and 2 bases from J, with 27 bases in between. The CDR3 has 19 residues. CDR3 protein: CASSSQGRTRSHPTYEQYF. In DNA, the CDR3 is TGTGCCAGCAGCTCGCAGGGGCGGACTAGATCCCATCCTACCTACGAGCAGTACTTC.

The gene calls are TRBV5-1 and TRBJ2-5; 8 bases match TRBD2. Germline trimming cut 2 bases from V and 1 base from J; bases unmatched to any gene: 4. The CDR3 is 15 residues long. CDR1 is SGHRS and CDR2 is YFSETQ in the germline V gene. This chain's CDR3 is CASSFLAGSQETQYF. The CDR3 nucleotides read TGCGCCAGCAGCTTTCTAGCGGGTTCCCAAGAGACCCAGTACTTC.

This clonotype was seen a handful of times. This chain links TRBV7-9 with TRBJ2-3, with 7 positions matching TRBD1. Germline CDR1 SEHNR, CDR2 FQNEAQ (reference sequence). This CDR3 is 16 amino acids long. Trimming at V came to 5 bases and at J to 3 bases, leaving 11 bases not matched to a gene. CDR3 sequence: CASSPRTGKETDTQYF. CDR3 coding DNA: TGTGCCAGCAGCCCTCGGACAGGAAAGGAGACAGATACGCAGTATTTT.

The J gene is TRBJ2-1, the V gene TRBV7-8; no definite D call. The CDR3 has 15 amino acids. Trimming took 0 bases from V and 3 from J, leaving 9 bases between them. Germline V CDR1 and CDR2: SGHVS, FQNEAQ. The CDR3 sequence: CASSLAEGHYNEQFF. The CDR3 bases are TGTGCCAGCAGCTTAGCAGAAGGTCACTACAATGAGCAGTTCTTC.